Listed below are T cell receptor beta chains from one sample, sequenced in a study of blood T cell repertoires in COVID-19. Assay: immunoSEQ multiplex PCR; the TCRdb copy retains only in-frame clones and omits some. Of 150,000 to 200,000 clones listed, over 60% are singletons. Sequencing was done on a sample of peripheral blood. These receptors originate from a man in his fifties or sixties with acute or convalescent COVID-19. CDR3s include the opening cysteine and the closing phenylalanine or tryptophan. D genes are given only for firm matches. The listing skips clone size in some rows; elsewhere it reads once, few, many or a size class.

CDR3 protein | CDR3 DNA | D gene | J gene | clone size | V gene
CASGQGSTDTQYF | TGTGCCAGTGGCCAGGGGAGCACAGATACGCAGTATTTT | NA | TRBJ2-3 | NA | TRBV19
CASSSPSGQGAKGYGYTF | TGTGCCAGCAGCTCCCCCTCGGGACAGGGGGCAAAAGGCTATGGCTACACCTTC | TRBD1 | TRBJ1-2 | NA | TRBV9
CASARGRGYGYTF | TGTGCCAGTGCACGTGGCAGGGGCTATGGCTACACCTTC | NA | TRBJ1-2 | NA | TRBV19
CATSRAGAETQYF | TGTGCCACCAGTAGAGCAGGGGCGGAGACCCAGTACTTC | NA | TRBJ2-5 | NA | TRBV24-1
CASSFYSSAPETQYF | TGTGCCAGCAGCTTTTATTCTAGCGCGCCAGAGACCCAGTACTTC | NA | TRBJ2-5 | NA | TRBV11-2
CASSLGTLGEKLFF | TGTGCCAGCAGCTTGGGGACACTGGGGGAAAAACTGTTTTTT | NA | TRBJ1-4 | NA | TRBV7-8
CASSWDRDYGYTF | TGTGCCAGCAGCTGGGACAGGGACTATGGCTACACCTTC | TRBD1 | TRBJ1-2 | NA | TRBV7-2
CSVVPGQGISYNEQFF | TGCAGCGTCGTCCCGGGACAGGGAATCTCCTACAATGAGCAGTTCTTC | TRBD1 | TRBJ2-1 | few | TRBV29-1
CASSVTGQSTDTQYF | TGTGCCAGCAGTGTGACAGGGCAATCCACAGATACGCAGTATTTT | TRBD1 | TRBJ2-3 | NA | TRBV27
CASSEWESLNTEAFF | TGTGCCAGCAGTGAATGGGAGTCCCTGAACACTGAAGCTTTCTTT | NA | TRBJ1-1 | NA | TRBV25-1
CASLGTSGVGEQFF | TGTGCCAGCCTCGGGACTAGCGGGGTAGGTGAGCAGTTCTTC | TRBD2 | TRBJ2-1 | NA | TRBV6-5
CASRTSGSTYNEQFF | TGCGCCAGCAGAACTAGCGGGAGCACTTACAATGAGCAGTTCTTC | TRBD2 | TRBJ2-1 | few | TRBV5-1
CASSFGSGGAGNEQFF | TGTGCCAGCAGCTTTGGCAGCGGGGGGGCTGGTAATGAGCAGTTCTTC | TRBD2 | TRBJ2-1 | NA | TRBV7-2
CASSLSAAGGVWKPQHF | TGTGCCAGCAGCTTGTCGGCGGCAGGGGGCGTGTGGAAGCCCCAGCATTTT | TRBD1 | TRBJ1-5 | NA | TRBV5-6
CASRPGMTGSSYEQYF | TGTGCCAGCAGGCCCGGGATGACAGGGAGCTCCTACGAGCAGTACTTC | TRBD1 | TRBJ2-7 | NA | TRBV5-6
CASSEGGQGLDSPLHF | TGTGCCAGCAGCGAGGGGGGACAGGGGTTAGATTCACCCCTCCACTTT | TRBD1 | TRBJ1-6 | NA | TRBV9
CASKQGAGTDTQYF | TGTGCCAGCAAACAGGGGGCGGGCACAGATACGCAGTATTTT | TRBD1 | TRBJ2-3 | NA | TRBV6-5
CASSEDRGAYEQYF | TGTGCCAGCAGTGAGGACAGGGGTGCCTACGAGCAGTACTTC | TRBD1 | TRBJ2-7 | NA | TRBV6-2/TRBV6-3
CASSQVPSGGNTQYF | TGTGCCAGCAGCCAAGTCCCGAGCGGGGGGAATACGCAGTATTTT | TRBD2 | TRBJ2-3 | NA | TRBV3-1/TRBV3-2
CSAAVGTAF | TGCAGTGCTGCAGTCGGGACAGCATTT | TRBD1 | TRBJ1-1 | NA | TRBV20-1
CASSPPTGFGANVLTF | TGTGCCAGCTCACCACCGACAGGGTTTGGGGCCAACGTCCTGACTTTC | TRBD1 | TRBJ2-6 | NA | TRBV18
CASSLGGSNEQFF | TGCGCCAGCAGCTTGGGGGGCTCCAATGAGCAGTTCTTC | NA | TRBJ2-1 | NA | TRBV5-1
CASSRTFNEQFF | TGCGCCAGCAGCCGGACTTTCAATGAGCAGTTCTTC | NA | TRBJ2-1 | NA | TRBV5-1
CASSLSLGPNQPQHF | TGTGCCAGCAGCTTATCGCTGGGGCCCAATCAGCCCCAGCATTTT | NA | TRBJ1-5 | NA | TRBV7-2
CASSLDRGDQPQHF | TGTGCCAGCAGCCTCGACAGGGGCGATCAGCCCCAGCATTTT | TRBD1 | TRBJ1-5 | NA | TRBV6-5
CASSAGTGSYEQYF | TGTGCCAGCAGCGCAGGGACAGGATCATACGAGCAGTACTTC | TRBD1 | TRBJ2-7 | NA | TRBV5-6
CASSFFGGTEAFF | TGTGCCAGCAGCTTTTTCGGGGGCACTGAAGCTTTCTTT | NA | TRBJ1-1 | NA | TRBV13
CASGAQLYNSPLHF | TGTGCCAGCGGGGCCCAGTTGTATAATTCACCCCTCCACTTT | NA | TRBJ1-6 | few | TRBV2
CATSDSRGVSEKLFF | TGTGCCACCAGTGACTCCAGGGGGGTCTCTGAAAAACTGTTTTTT | TRBD1 | TRBJ1-4 | NA | TRBV24-1
CASSLSPYRGTGELFF | TGTGCCAGCAGTTTGTCGCCATACAGGGGGACCGGGGAGCTGTTTTTT | TRBD1 | TRBJ2-2 | NA | TRBV27
CASSVSGGLSYEQYF | TGTGCCAGCAGCGTAAGCGGGGGCCTCTCCTACGAGCAGTACTTC | TRBD2 | TRBJ2-7 | NA | TRBV9
CATSVDSEDF | TGTGCCACCAGTGTTGATAGCGAGGACTTC | NA | TRBJ2-5 | NA | TRBV24-1
CASSLADAYEQYF | TGTGCCAGCAGTTTGGCGGATGCCTACGAGCAGTACTTC | NA | TRBJ2-7 | NA | TRBV12-3/TRBV12-4
CAWSMTGNHEQYF | TGTGCCTGGAGTATGACAGGGAACCACGAGCAGTACTTC | TRBD1 | TRBJ2-7 | once | TRBV30
CASSLVGGTEAFF | TGTGCCAGCAGCTTAGTAGGGGGCACTGAAGCTTTCTTT | NA | TRBJ1-1 | NA | TRBV11-3
CAASGVNTEAFF | TGTGCCGCCTCGGGGGTCAACACTGAAGCTTTCTTT | NA | TRBJ1-1 | once | TRBV6-5